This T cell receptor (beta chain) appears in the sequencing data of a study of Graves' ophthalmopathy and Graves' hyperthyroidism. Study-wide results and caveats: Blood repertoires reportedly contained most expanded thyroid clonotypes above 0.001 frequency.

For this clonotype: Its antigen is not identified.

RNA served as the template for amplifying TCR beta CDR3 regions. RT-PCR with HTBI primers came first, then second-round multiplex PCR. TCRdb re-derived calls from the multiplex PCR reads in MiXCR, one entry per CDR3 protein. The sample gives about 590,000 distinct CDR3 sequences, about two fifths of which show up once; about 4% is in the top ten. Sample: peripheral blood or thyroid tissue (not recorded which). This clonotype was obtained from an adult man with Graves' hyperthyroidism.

CDR3 sequence: CASTSGGTNEKLFF. In DNA, the CDR3 is TGTGCCAGCACCTCAGGGGGAACTAATGAAAAACTGTTTTTT. The chain links TRBV12-3 or TRBV12-4 to TRBJ1-4, with 7 bases identical to TRBD1. V lost 7 bases, J lost 1 base, and 3 bases stayed unmatched. The CDR3 is 14 amino acids.